The next 26 T cell receptor beta chains were all read from a single sample in a study of shared clonotypes between healthy human individuals. Produced via immunoSEQ multiplex PCR; TCRdb's table is partial and in-frame only. The sample carries about 680,000 clones, around 92% recorded once. Terminally differentiated effector memory CD45RA+ cells were excluded by CCR7 positive selection of CD45RO-negative cells. The sequencing sample was made of naive CD8+ T cells sorted from blood. The receptors here all came from a man aged 25-45 years in good health.

As regards this clone: Distinct nucleotide sequences in the sample also encode this CDR3. This chain joins TRBV29-1 and TRBJ1-1; D remains ambiguous. This CDR3 is 12 amino acids long. V lost 3 bases, J lost 0 bases, and 5 bases lay in between. In germline, CDR1 is SQVTM, CDR2 ANQGSEA. The CDR3 DNA is TGCAGCGTTGAGGTGGTGAACACTGAAGCTTTCTTT. It codes for CSVEVVNTEAFF.

Note on this clone: Distinct nucleotide sequences in the sample also encode this CDR3. This chain connects TRBV27 to TRBJ1-1; D gene ambiguous. V was clipped by 6 bases and J by 1 base, with 3 bases between them. Germline V gene sequence: CDR1 MNHEY, CDR2 SMNVEV (reference sequence). This CDR3 has 11 amino acids. The CDR3 protein is CASRTNTEAFF. In nucleotides, the CDR3 is TGTGCCAGCAGGACGAACACTGAAGCTTTCTTT.

The rearrangement uses TRBV27 and TRBJ2-7; D is unresolved. The germline gives CDR1 MNHEY, CDR2 SMNVEV (reference sequence). Trimming took off 4 bases at V and 7 bases at J, with 14 bases between the two ends. This CDR3 contains 13 residues. This chain's CDR3 is CASSSPPRWEQYF. CDR3 coding DNA: TGTGCCAGCAGTTCCCCACCCCGTTGGGAGCAGTACTTC.

This chain links TRBV27 with TRBJ1-2; D is undetermined. V shed 4 bases and J shed 4 bases, with 10 bases lying between them. CDR1 MNHEY and CDR2 SMNVEV come from the germline V gene (reference sequence). The CDR3 runs 13 residues. Here the CDR3 reads CASSYGRSYGYTF. As DNA, the CDR3 is TGTGCCAGCAGTTATGGACGGTCCTATGGCTACACCTTC.

J is TRBJ2-1 and V is TRBV15; D may be TRBD1 or TRBD2 (6 bases each). Germline V CDR1 and CDR2: LNHNV, YYDKDF (reference sequence). Deletions cut 3 bases from V and 3 bases from J, with 9 bases between. CDR3 length equals 14 residues. CDR3 amino acids: CATSRGGVYNEQFF. CDR3 DNA: TGTGCCACCAGCAGGGGGGGCGTCTACAATGAGCAGTTCTTC.

V gene TRBV15 combines with J gene TRBJ2-7; 7 bases align to TRBD2. J lost 2 bases, V lost 5 bases, and 6 bases had no gene match. Germline loops: CDR1 LNHNV, CDR2 YYDKDF (reference sequence). The length of the CDR3 is 14 residues. In nucleotides, the CDR3 is TGTGCCACCAGCGTCGGGAGGTCCCCCTACGAGCAGTACTTC. Its translation: CATSVGRSPYEQYF.

The genes are TRBV7-9 and TRBJ2-1, with 14 positions matching TRBD2. The CDR3 covers 17 residues. V shed 0 bases, J shed 8 bases, and the junction held 6 bases outside the gene matches. CDR1 is SEHNR, CDR2 FQNEAQ, per germline (reference sequence). The CDR3 DNA sequence: TGTGCCAGCAGCTTAGCAGTGGGGACTAGCGGGAGAGATGAGCAGTTCTTC. The encoded protein is CASSLAVGTSGRDEQFF.

This clone was recorded a few times. Other DNA sequences in this specimen translate into the identical CDR3. The chain combines TRBV7-9 with TRBJ2-7, with D uncertain. V lost 6 bases and J lost 1, with 10 bases in between. The V gene's germline CDR1 is SEHNR and CDR2 FQNEAQ (reference sequence). This CDR3 spans 13 amino acids. The DNA of the CDR3 is TGTGCCAGCAGTTCAACAGAGTCCTACGAGCAGTACTTC. It codes for CASSSTESYEQYF. The variable domain in full, completed from reference TRBV7-9 and TRBJ2-7, reads DTGVSQNPRHKITKRGQNVTFRCDPISEHNRLYWYRQTLGQGPEFLTYFQNEAQLEKSRLLSDRFSAERPKGSFSTLEIQRTEQGDSAMYLCASSSTESYEQYFGPGTRLTVT.

The V and J genes are TRBV19 and TRBJ2-1; D is perhaps TRBD2 (6 bases). Germline V lookup: CDR1 LNHDA, CDR2 SQIVND (reference sequence). Trimming left V 2 bases short and J 12 bases short, with 14 bases between. The CDR3 sequence is 13 residues long. For the CDR3, the DNA is TGTGCCAGTAGTATAACGCCCGGGACTTGGCAGTTCTTC. Encoded protein: CASSITPGTWQFF.

The chain joins TRBV4-3 to TRBJ2-7, with D perhaps matching TRBD1 (5 bases). V was clipped by 0 bases and J by 1 base, with 10 bases between them. This CDR3 has 15 amino acids. CDR1 is LGHNA and CDR2 is YSLEER in the germline V gene. The DNA for the CDR3 is TGCGCCAGCAGCCAAGATGTTCCAGGGTCCTACGAGCAGTACTTC. Translated: CASSQDVPGSYEQYF.

This chain connects TRBV27 to TRBJ2-1, with TRBD2 matching over 9 bases. Trimming removed 3 bases from V and 5 bases from J; junction bases left unmatched: 14. This CDR3 comprises 18 residues. Germline lookup yields CDR1 MNHEY and CDR2 SMNVEV (reference sequence). The CDR3: CASSLGPIGGRAHNEQFF. The CDR3 nucleotides are TGTGCCAGCAGTTTGGGCCCTATAGGCGGGAGGGCCCACAATGAGCAGTTCTTC.

The CDR3 spells CASSEESASSYGYTF. The CDR3 DNA is TGTGCCAGCAGTGAAGAGTCAGCCAGCAGCTATGGCTACACCTTC. This rearrangement joins TRBV6-1 to TRBJ1-2; D is uncertain. This CDR3 is built from 15 residues. Germline V gene data show CDR1 as MNHNS and CDR2 as SASEGT. The V end lost 1 base, the J end lost 4 bases, and 13 bases lay between the germline ends.

The chain recombines TRBV27 with TRBJ2-5, with D possibly TRBD1 on 5 matching bases. CDR3 length equals 13 residues. V was cut by 8 bases and J by 5 bases, with 15 bases left in between. The germline V gene encodes CDR1 MNHEY and CDR2 SMNVEV (reference sequence). The CDR3 region is CASRSRDSETQYF. The CDR3 region has the DNA TGTGCCAGCCGCAGCAGGGATAGCGAGACCCAGTACTTC.

The chain uses TRBV7-9 and TRBJ1-1; no clear D gene. Trimming took 8 bases from V and 3 from J, leaving 22 bases between them. The CDR3 extends over 16 amino acids. CDR1 is SEHNR, CDR2 FQNEAQ, per germline (reference sequence). CDR3 loop: CASAGFDATDDTEAFF. The CDR3 region has the DNA TGTGCCAGCGCGGGATTTGACGCAACAGATGACACTGAAGCTTTCTTT.

This clone was found once. The V call is TRBV6-1, the J call TRBJ2-7; D may be TRBD2 (5 bases). The CDR3 is 16 amino acids. Germline V gives CDR1 MNHNS, CDR2 SASEGT. The V gene lost 4 bases and the J gene lost 0 bases, with 16 bases spanning the gap. CDR3 sequence (DNA): TGTGCCAGCAGTGGGCTGGATTTTGGAGGCTCCTACGAGCAGTACTTC. Translating it yields CASSGLDFGGSYEQYF.

The chain joins TRBV5-4 to TRBJ2-5, with D unresolved. From germline, CDR1 is SGHNT and CDR2 YYREEE (reference sequence). This CDR3 has 11 residues. The germline V and J ends were trimmed by 6 bases and 5 bases, with 8 bases remaining between them. CDR3 loop: CASIREETQYF. CDR3 nucleotide sequence: TGTGCCAGCATCAGAGAGGAGACCCAGTACTTC.

On this clone itself: Other DNA sequences of this sample code for an identical CDR3. The CDR3 region is CASSLGLAASTDTQYF. CDR3 coding DNA: TGCGCCAGCAGCTTAGGACTAGCGGCTAGCACAGATACGCAGTATTTT. The chain combines TRBV5-1 with TRBJ2-3, with TRBD2 matching over 10 bases. V was pared by 2 bases and J by 0 bases, with 3 bases of the junction left unmatched. The germline gives CDR1 SGHRS, CDR2 YFSETQ. There are 16 residues in the CDR3.

The chain employs TRBV5-1 and TRBJ2-7; TRBD2 aligns across 14 bases. The junction had 8 bases not matched to a gene; V was cut back by 4 bases and J by 2 bases. CDR1 is SGHRS and CDR2 is YFSETQ in the germline V gene. The CDR3 has 17 residues. The CDR3 protein is CASSRGTSGSDTYEQYF. In nucleotides, the CDR3 is TGCGCCAGCAGCCGCGGGACTAGCGGGAGTGATACCTACGAGCAGTACTTC. Full variable domain (missing parts from reference TRBV5-1 and TRBJ2-7): KAGVTQTPRYLIKTRGQQVTLSCSPISGHRSVSWYQQTPGQGLQFLFEYFSETQRNKGNFPGRFSGRQFSNSRSEMNVSTLELGDSALYLCASSRGTSGSDTYEQYFGPGTRLTVT.

The V gene is TRBV7-8, the J gene TRBJ2-7; D is possibly TRBD2 (6 bases). This CDR3 is built from 16 residues. CDR1 and CDR2 from the germline V gene are SGHVS and FQNEAQ. V was pared by 5 bases and J by 3 bases, with 20 bases between. This CDR3 is CASSANGGAAYYEQYF. CDR3 nucleotide sequence: TGTGCCAGCAGCGCGAACGGAGGGGCGGCCTACTACGAGCAGTACTTC.

This clone was recorded a few times. Other DNA sequences of this sample code for an identical CDR3. The chain is built from TRBV27 and TRBJ2-5; D call uncertain. The CDR3 sequence is 11 residues long. Germline values: CDR1 MNHEY, CDR2 SMNVEV (reference sequence). Trimming left V 2 bases short and J 5 bases short, with 3 bases between. CDR3 sequence: CASSLGETQYF. The CDR3 DNA is TGTGCCAGCAGTTTAGGGGAGACCCAGTACTTC.

The chain is built from TRBV11-2 and TRBJ2-7; D remains ambiguous. The CDR3 is 13 amino acids. Germline V gene sequence: CDR1 SGHAT, CDR2 FQNNGV. V was trimmed by 8 bases and J by 4 bases, leaving 15 bases between them. The CDR3 region is CASASSLDYEQYF. DNA for the CDR3: TGTGCCAGCGCGAGCAGCTTAGATTACGAGCAGTACTTC. The full variable domain, with the rest looked up from reference TRBV11-2 and TRBJ2-7, is EAGVAQSPRYKIIEKRQSVAFWCNPISGHATLYWYQQILGQGPKLLIQFQNNGVVDDSQLPKDRFSAERLKGVDSTLKIQPAKLEDSAVYLCASASSLDYEQYFGPGTRLTVT.

The J gene is TRBJ1-4, the V gene TRBV6-1; TRBD1 matches 10 bases. The length of the CDR3 is 16 residues. From germline, CDR1 is MNHNS and CDR2 SASEGT. The V segment lost 4 bases and the J segment 5 bases; nucleotides outside the gene matches: 7. CDR3 nucleotide sequence: TGTGCCAGCAGTGTCCGGGACAGGGGACGGAATGAAAAACTGTTTTTT. Translation gives CASSVRDRGRNEKLFF.

This clone was observed a single time. The chain recombines TRBV28 with TRBJ1-5; D ambiguous. The V end was cut by 6 bases, the J end by 0 bases, with 18 bases between. CDR3 length equals 17 residues. Germline CDR1 and CDR2: MDHEN and SYDVKM. DNA for the CDR3: TGTGCCAGCAGCTCGCCAAAGAGGACGGATAGCAATCAGCCCCAGCATTTT. This translates into CASSSPKRTDSNQPQHF.

The CDR3 loop is CASGRQASSYEQYF. DNA for the CDR3: TGTGCCAGCGGACGACAGGCTAGCTCCTACGAGCAGTACTTC. The chain is built from TRBV6-1 and TRBJ2-7; perhaps TRBD1 as D (6 bases). The germline gives CDR1 MNHNS, CDR2 SASEGT. V lost 8 bases to trimming and J lost 0 bases, with 14 bases between them. The CDR3 has 14 residues.

Concerning this clone: Other DNA sequences from this sample encode an identical CDR3 as well. V usage is TRBV27 and J usage is TRBJ2-2; D gene uncertain. The germline V and J ends were trimmed by 4 bases and 6 bases, with 6 bases remaining between them. From germline, CDR1 is MNHEY and CDR2 SMNVEV (reference sequence). The CDR3 length is 12 residues. The DNA of the CDR3 is TGTGCCAGCAGTTCTAGTCCCGGGGAGCTGTTTTTT. It specifies CASSSSPGELFF.

This chain joins TRBV10-3 and TRBJ1-2; maybe TRBD1 (6 bases). This CDR3 has 15 amino acids. With 4 bases removed from V and 1 base from J, the gap between germline ends came to 13 bases. In germline, CDR1 is ENHRY, CDR2 SYGVKD. DNA of the CDR3: TGTGCCATCAGTGGCGGGGGGACACTTAACTATGGCTACACCTTC. This translates into CAISGGGTLNYGYTF.